This T cell receptor (beta chain) was recovered during a study of regulatory T cells in long-lasting Graves disease. Study context: The criterion for persistent Graves' disease was over 5 years of antithyroid drugs with positive TSH receptor antibodies. Findings and caveats of the study: Accuracy may have been reduced by the small sample size. Patients whose Graves' disease persisted exhibited lower TCR diversity than those newly diagnosed.

CDR3 regions were amplified by Arm-PCR using iRepertoire HTBI primers to build TCR beta libraries. In the source study's methods: Samples revealed around 56 TRBV and about 15 TRBJ segments. TCRdb ran MiXCR on the multiplex PCR reads and lists one entry per CDR3 protein. TCRdb, not the authors, supplied the V and J calls. The sample has roughly 450,000 distinct CDR3 sequences; 22% are singletons. Stated time point: persistent/refractory GD, antithyroid drugs over 5 years with positive TRAb. PBMC-extracted RNA yielded the TCR library. This clonotype was detected a few times. Its specificity is not known. This clonotype was sampled from a female donor with Graves disease. The material sequenced was peripheral blood mononuclear cells (PBMCs), taken when the disease was refractory, from a patient treated with antithyroid drugs.

CDR3 sequence: CATYRVGQPQHF. The CDR3 DNA reads TGTGCCACTTACAGGGTGGGGCAGCCCCAGCATTTT. The V and J genes are TRBV6-1 and TRBJ1-5; D perhaps matches TRBD1 (6 bases). Germline CDR1 and CDR2: MNHNS and SASEGT. The CDR3 has 12 residues. The ends were cut back, 10 bases at V and 7 bases at J, with 14 bases in the middle.